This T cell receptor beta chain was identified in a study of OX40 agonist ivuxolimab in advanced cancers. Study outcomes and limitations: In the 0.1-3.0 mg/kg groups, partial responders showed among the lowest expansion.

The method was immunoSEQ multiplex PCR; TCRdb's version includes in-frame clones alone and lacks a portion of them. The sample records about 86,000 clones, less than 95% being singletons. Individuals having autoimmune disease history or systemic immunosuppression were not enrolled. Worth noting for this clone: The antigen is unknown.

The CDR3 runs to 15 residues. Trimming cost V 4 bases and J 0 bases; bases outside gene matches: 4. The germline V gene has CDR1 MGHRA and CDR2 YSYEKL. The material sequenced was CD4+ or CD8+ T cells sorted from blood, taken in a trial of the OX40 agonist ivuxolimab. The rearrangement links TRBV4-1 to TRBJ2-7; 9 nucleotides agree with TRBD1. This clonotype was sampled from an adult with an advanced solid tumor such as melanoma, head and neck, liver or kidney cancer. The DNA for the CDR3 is TGCGCCAGCAGCCCAAGGGACAGGGCCTCCTACGAGCAGTACTTC. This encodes CASSPRDRASYEQYF.